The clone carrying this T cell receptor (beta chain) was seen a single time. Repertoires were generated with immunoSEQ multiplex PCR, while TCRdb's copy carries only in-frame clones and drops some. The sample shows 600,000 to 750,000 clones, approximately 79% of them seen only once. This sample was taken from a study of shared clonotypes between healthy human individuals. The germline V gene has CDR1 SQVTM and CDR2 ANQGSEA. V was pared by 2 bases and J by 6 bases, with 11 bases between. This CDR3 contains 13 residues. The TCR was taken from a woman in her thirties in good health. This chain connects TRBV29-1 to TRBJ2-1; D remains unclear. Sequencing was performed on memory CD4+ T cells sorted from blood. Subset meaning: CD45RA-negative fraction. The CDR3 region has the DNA TGCAGCGTTGAACAGTACGAAGGCAATGAGCAGTTCTTC. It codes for CSVEQYEGNEQFF.